This TCR beta chain derives from a study of blood T cell repertoires in COVID-19. Overall study: COVID-19 samples, acute and convalescent, were from the United States, Italy and Spain. PBMCs, B-cell-depleted T cells, or T cells were the source of the cDNA or gDNA that made up the material.

Authors' methods: It was from reference gene primer amplification that nucleated cell counts were estimated. The method was immunoSEQ multiplex PCR; TCRdb's version includes in-frame clones alone and lacks a portion of them. The V and J calls and clone size come from that table; D and trimming were worked out from the DNA. The table includes about 160,000 clones, roughly 86% detected once. The CDR3 consists of 15 residues. Germline lookup yields CDR1 MNHNY and CDR2 SVGAGI (reference sequence). The J segment lost 3 bases and the V segment lost 3 bases, leaving 6 bases of the junction unmatched. The receptor's source is a woman aged 55-70 years who had recovered from COVID-19. V is TRBV6-6 and J is TRBJ1-1; 8 positions agree with TRBD1. Specimen: peripheral blood. CDR3 residues: CASSYGQGKDTEAFF. The CDR3 DNA is TGTGCCAGCAGTTATGGACAGGGAAAGGACACTGAAGCTTTCTTT.